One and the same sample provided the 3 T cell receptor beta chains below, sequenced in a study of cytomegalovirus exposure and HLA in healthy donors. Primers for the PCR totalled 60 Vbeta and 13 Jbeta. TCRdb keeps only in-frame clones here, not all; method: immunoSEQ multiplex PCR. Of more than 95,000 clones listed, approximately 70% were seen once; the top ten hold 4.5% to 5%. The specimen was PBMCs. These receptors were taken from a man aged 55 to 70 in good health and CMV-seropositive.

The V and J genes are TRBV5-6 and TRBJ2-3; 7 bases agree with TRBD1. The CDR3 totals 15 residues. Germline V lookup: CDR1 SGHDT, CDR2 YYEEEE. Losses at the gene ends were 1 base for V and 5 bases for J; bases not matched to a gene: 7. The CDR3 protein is CASSLPGGTKDTQYF. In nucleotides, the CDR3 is TGTGCCAGCAGCTTGCCAGGGGGAACCAAAGATACGCAGTATTTT.

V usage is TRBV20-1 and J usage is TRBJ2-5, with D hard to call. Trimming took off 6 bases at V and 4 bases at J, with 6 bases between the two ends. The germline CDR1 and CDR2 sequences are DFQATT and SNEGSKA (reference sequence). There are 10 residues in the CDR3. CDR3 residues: CSAPGETQYF. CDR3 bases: TGCAGTGCCCCCGGAGAGACCCAGTACTTC.

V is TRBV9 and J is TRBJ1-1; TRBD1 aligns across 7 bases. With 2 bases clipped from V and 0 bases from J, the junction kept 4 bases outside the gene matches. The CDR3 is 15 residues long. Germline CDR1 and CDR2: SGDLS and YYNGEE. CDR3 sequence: CASSVLTGMNTEAFF. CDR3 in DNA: TGTGCCAGCAGCGTCTTGACAGGGATGAACACTGAAGCTTTCTTT.